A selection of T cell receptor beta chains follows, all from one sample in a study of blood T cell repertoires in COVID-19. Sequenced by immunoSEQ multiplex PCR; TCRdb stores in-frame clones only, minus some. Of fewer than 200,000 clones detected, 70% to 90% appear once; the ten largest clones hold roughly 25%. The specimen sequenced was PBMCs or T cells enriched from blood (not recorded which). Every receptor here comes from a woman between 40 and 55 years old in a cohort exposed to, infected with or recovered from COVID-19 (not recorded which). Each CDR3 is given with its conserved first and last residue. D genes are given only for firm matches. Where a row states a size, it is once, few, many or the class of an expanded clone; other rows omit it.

DNA: TGTGCCACCAGTGACAACGACAGGGACACTGAAGCTTTCTTT
CDR3: CATSDNDRDTEAFF
D: TRBD1
V: TRBV24-1
size: NA
J: TRBJ1-1

DNA: TGTGCCAGCAGCTTAGCCAGCGGGGGGTACATTTTGAACACTGAAGCTTTCTTT
CDR3: CASSLASGGYILNTEAFF
D: NA
V: TRBV7-8
size: few
J: TRBJ1-1

DNA: TGTGCCAGCTCATCCGACAACCGGGGGAAGCATCAGCCCCAGCATTTT
CDR3: CASSSDNRGKHQPQHF
D: NA
V: TRBV18
size: NA
J: TRBJ1-5

DNA: TGTGCCAGCAGCTTCTCGGGACTATCCTACGAGCAGTACTTC
CDR3: CASSFSGLSYEQYF
D: TRBD2
V: TRBV7-9
size: NA
J: TRBJ2-7

DNA: TGCGCCAGCATTGATGTAGGGGGCCCAACCCACACTGAAGCTTTCTTT
CDR3: CASIDVGGPTHTEAFF
D: TRBD1
V: TRBV5-1
size: NA
J: TRBJ1-1

DNA: TGTGCCAGCAGCTCGCCGGACAGGGTATTTGAGACCCAGTACTTC
CDR3: CASSSPDRVFETQYF
D: TRBD1
V: TRBV7-9
size: NA
J: TRBJ2-5

DNA: TGTGCCAGCAGCTTGGACAGGGTACACTATGGCTACACCTTC
CDR3: CASSLDRVHYGYTF
D: NA
V: TRBV5-4
size: NA
J: TRBJ1-2

DNA: TGTGCCAGCAGTTCACGACCGAGCGGGATAACCGGGGAGCTGTTTTTT
CDR3: CASSSRPSGITGELFF
D: TRBD2
V: TRBV27
size: NA
J: TRBJ2-2

DNA: TGCGCCAGCAGCCAGGAGTTCTTGAAACCCCTCCACTTT
CDR3: CASSQEFLKPLHF
D: NA
V: TRBV4-1
size: NA
J: TRBJ1-6

DNA: TGTGCCACCAGTGATTACCGGGACAGGGGGTTCGGGGAGCTGTTTTTT
CDR3: CATSDYRDRGFGELFF
D: TRBD1
V: TRBV24-1
size: NA
J: TRBJ2-2

DNA: TGTGCCAGCAGTACATACCGGACAGGGGTCGGTCAGCCCCAGCATTTT
CDR3: CASSTYRTGVGQPQHF
D: TRBD1
V: TRBV28
size: NA
J: TRBJ1-5

DNA: TGTGCCAGCAGTGAGGGCCAGTCCTACGAGCAGTACTTC
CDR3: CASSEGQSYEQYF
D: NA
V: TRBV2
size: NA
J: TRBJ2-7

DNA: TGCAGTGCTAGTATTCAAAAGACCCAGTACTTC
CDR3: CSASIQKTQYF
D: NA
V: TRBV20-1
size: NA
J: TRBJ2-5

DNA: TGCGCCAGCAGCCAAGAGCGGGATCGGGACGAGCAGTACTTC
CDR3: CASSQERDRDEQYF
D: NA
V: TRBV4-3
size: NA
J: TRBJ2-7

DNA: TGCGCCAGCAGCCAAGAAGCAGGGACTGGGGCTGAAGCTTTCTTT
CDR3: CASSQEAGTGAEAFF
D: NA
V: TRBV4-1
size: few
J: TRBJ1-1

DNA: TGCGCCAGCAGCCAAGCAGGGGCCTACAATGAGCAGTTCTTC
CDR3: CASSQAGAYNEQFF
D: NA
V: TRBV4-3
size: NA
J: TRBJ2-1

DNA: TGTGCCAGCAGAAAGACAGGGTACAATGAGCAGTTCTTC
CDR3: CASRKTGYNEQFF
D: TRBD1
V: TRBV2
size: NA
J: TRBJ2-1

DNA: TGTGCCAGCAGCCACCTAACAGGGGGTCAAAATCAGCCCCAGCATTTT
CDR3: CASSHLTGGQNQPQHF
D: TRBD1
V: TRBV4-2
size: few
J: TRBJ1-5

DNA: TGTGCCAGCAGCCCTAGCGGGGGGGCGTGGGAGCAGTACTTC
CDR3: CASSPSGGAWEQYF
D: TRBD2
V: TRBV27
size: once
J: TRBJ2-7

DNA: TGTGCCAGCAGCCTGAACAGGGTTCGGGATGGCTACACCTTC
CDR3: CASSLNRVRDGYTF
D: NA
V: TRBV7-9
size: NA
J: TRBJ1-2

DNA: TGTGCCAGCAGCCAGGTACTCCGGGAGACCCAGTACTTC
CDR3: CASSQVLRETQYF
D: NA
V: TRBV3-1/TRBV3-2
size: NA
J: TRBJ2-5

DNA: TGCGCCAGCAGTCAAGACAGGGTTTTCTGCACAGATACGCAGTATTTT
CDR3: CASSQDRVFCTDTQYF
D: TRBD1
V: TRBV23-1
size: NA
J: TRBJ2-3